This T cell receptor beta chain was identified during a study of tumor-infiltrating lymphocytes in glioblastoma multiforme. Overall study findings and caveats: Unequal TCR RNA per T cell might skew measured clone sizes.

Multiple V-beta primers and a C-beta primer amplified TCRB from RNA. From the multiplex PCR reads, TCRdb called clonotypes with MiXCR, one entry per CDR3 protein. Among roughly 9,600 distinct CDR3 sequences listed, about 66% were seen once. The CDR3 extends over 16 amino acids. V was shortened by 4 bases and J by 0 bases, with 14 bases between the two germline ends. Germline-derived CDR1 and CDR2 are SGHNT and YYREEE (reference sequence). This clonotype is deemed medium-sized (0.01 to 0.1%). Its antigen is not known. The sequence was collected from a male donor with glioblastoma. The sequenced sample consisted of brain tumor tissue. This rearrangement joins TRBV5-4 to TRBJ2-1; the D gene is possibly TRBD2 (5 bases). In DNA, the CDR3 is TGTGCCAGCAGCAGGGCTAGCACCCACTCCTACAATGAGCAGTTCTTC. Translation: CASSRASTHSYNEQFF. The whole variable domain, filled in from reference TRBV5-4 and TRBJ2-1, reads ETGVTQSPTHLIKTRGQQVTLRCSSQSGHNTVSWYQQALGQGPQFIFQYYREEENGRGNFPPRFSGLQFPNYSSELNVNALELDDSALYLCASSRASTHSYNEQFFGPGTRLTVL.